The 14 T cell receptor beta chains below were found in one sample sequenced in a study of blood T cell repertoires in COVID-19. Assay used: immunoSEQ multiplex PCR; TCRdb lists only in-frame clones, some missing. The table has 410,000 or so clones, about nine tenths seen once. The sequencing input was peripheral blood. Source of these receptors: a woman aged 30 to 39 with active or convalescent COVID-19.

This clone was recorded once. CDR3 DNA sequence: TGTGCCAGCAGCCAAGAGGGGGCGGGAGCTGAAGCTTTCTTT. This encodes CASSQEGAGAEAFF. This chain links TRBV3-1 (or the pseudogene TRBV3-2) with TRBJ1-1, with D tentatively TRBD1 (6 bases). The CDR3 covers 14 residues. V lost 0 bases and J lost 6, with 11 bases in between. Germline loops: CDR1 LGHDT, CDR2 YNNKEL (reference sequence).

This chain joins TRBV27 and TRBJ2-5; D ambiguous. CDR3 length: 12 residues. Germline values: CDR1 MNHEY, CDR2 SMNVEV (reference sequence). V lost 4 bases and J lost 5, with 8 bases in between. The CDR3 nucleotides read TGTGCCAGCAGTTCCGGGTTTGAGACCCAGTACTTC. It encodes CASSSGFETQYF.

This clone was seen a single time. The chain uses TRBV10-3 and TRBJ1-1; D perhaps matches TRBD1 (6 bases). Between the trimmed V and J ends, which lost 5 bases and 1 base, there was a span of 11 bases. CDR1 and CDR2 (germline): ENHRY, SYGVKD. This CDR3 contains 14 residues. For the CDR3, the DNA is TGTGCCATCAGTTGGACAGATCGGAACACTGAAGCTTTCTTT. This translates into CAISWTDRNTEAFF.

The chain is built from TRBV5-4 and TRBJ1-2, with 8 bases lining up with TRBD1. Trimming removed 3 bases from V and 0 bases from J; junction bases left unmatched: 4. Per germline, CDR1 SGHNT and CDR2 YYREEE (reference sequence). The CDR3 runs to 15 residues. CDR3 nucleotides: TGTGCCAGCAGCTCGGGACAGGACACTAACTATGGCTACACCTTC. Translating gives CASSSGQDTNYGYTF.

This sequence joins TRBV5-1 and TRBJ2-5, with D possibly being TRBD1 (6 bases). This CDR3 comprises 12 residues. Germline CDR1 reads SGHRS; CDR2 reads YFSETQ. Trimming removed 5 bases from V and 9 bases from J, with 14 bases in between. CDR3 sequence: CASREQGGAQYF. In nucleotides, the CDR3 is TGCGCCAGCAGGGAACAGGGTGGAGCCCAGTACTTC.

In this sample, this clone turned up once. V and J are TRBV19 and TRBJ1-3; D possibly corresponds to TRBD1 (5 bases). The CDR3 runs to 16 residues. CDR1 is LNHDA, CDR2 SQIVND, per germline (reference sequence). The V and J ends lost 6 bases and 2 bases respectively, with 17 bases between them. The CDR3 nucleotides read TGTGCCAGTAGCCCTTTTACCGGGGGAACTGGAAACACCATATATTTT. This sequence encodes CASSPFTGGTGNTIYF.

This clone was picked up one time. The rearrangement links TRBV11-2 to TRBJ2-7, with unresolved D. The CDR3 runs to 11 residues. Trimming cost V 5 bases and J 3 bases, with 5 bases left between them. Germline lookup yields CDR1 SGHAT and CDR2 FQNNGV. CDR3 sequence reads: CASSGLYEQYF. Written as DNA, the CDR3 is TGTGCCAGCAGCGGGCTCTACGAGCAGTACTTC.

The chain uses TRBV3-1 (or the pseudogene TRBV3-2) and TRBJ2-1; maybe TRBD2 (5 bases). With 1 base removed from V and 8 bases from J, the gap between germline ends came to 21 bases. The CDR3 is 17 residues long. Germline CDR1 LGHDT, CDR2 YNNKEL (reference sequence). Written as DNA, the CDR3 is TGTGCCAGCAGCCAAGGTCTTAGGCTAGAGGGTTGGGATGAGCAGTTCTTC. This translates into CASSQGLRLEGWDEQFF.

The V gene is TRBV6-5, the J gene TRBJ1-2; 9 nucleotides line up with TRBD1. CDR3 size: 14 residues. Losses at the gene ends were 6 bases for V and 4 bases for J; bases not matched to a gene: 6. Germline CDR1 and CDR2: MNHEY and SVGAGI. The CDR3 region is CASSASGQGYGYTF. In nucleotides, the CDR3 is TGTGCCAGCAGCGCGTCGGGACAGGGCTATGGCTACACCTTC.

V is TRBV13 and J is TRBJ1-1, with a possible D match to TRBD1 (5 bases). The CDR3 consists of 16 residues. From germline, CDR1 is PRHDT and CDR2 FYEKMQ (reference sequence). V gave up 5 bases and J gave up 0 bases, with 16 bases separating them. CDR3 in amino acids: CASSPRGGWVNTEAFF. The DNA for the CDR3 is TGTGCCAGCAGCCCACGGGGGGGTTGGGTGAACACTGAAGCTTTCTTT.

The J gene is TRBJ1-1, the V gene TRBV3-1 (or the pseudogene TRBV3-2); 8 positions agree with TRBD1. CDR1 LGHDT and CDR2 YNNKEL come from the germline V gene (reference sequence). The CDR3 is 14 amino acids. After removal of 7 bases from V and 5 bases from J, the junction contained 9 bases not matched to a gene. In DNA, the CDR3 is TGTGCCAGCACGCCGACAGGGGTATTGACTGAAGCTTTCTTT. Translated: CASTPTGVLTEAFF.

This clone is a singleton in its sample. This chain links TRBV6-5 with TRBJ1-5; D possibly corresponds to TRBD1 (6 bases). Germline V gene lookup returns CDR1 MNHEY and CDR2 SVGAGI. The CDR3 runs 14 residues. V lost 7 bases and J lost 1, with 11 bases in between. The CDR3: CASIPGTSNQPQHF. CDR3 in DNA: TGTGCCAGCATTCCGGGGACAAGCAATCAGCCCCAGCATTTT.

The chain uses TRBV6-2 or TRBV6-3 and TRBJ2-7, with TRBD1 matching over 9 bases. The CDR3 runs 14 residues. V was pared by 4 bases and J by 2 bases, with 3 bases of the junction left unmatched. The germline gives CDR1 MNHEY, CDR2 SVGEGT. This chain's CDR3 is CASSLDRGAYEQYF. CDR3 sequence (DNA): TGTGCCAGCAGTTTAGACAGGGGGGCCTACGAGCAGTACTTC.

The chain employs TRBV6-6 and TRBJ2-5, with 7 positions matching TRBD2. The trim removed 6 bases at V and 7 bases at J, leaving 11 bases unmatched. The germline V gene has CDR1 MNHNY and CDR2 SVGAGI (reference sequence). The CDR3 has 14 amino acids. CDR3 amino acids: CASRSRLAGGTQYF. As DNA, the CDR3 is TGTGCCAGCAGATCAAGACTAGCTGGGGGGACCCAGTACTTC.